The next 7 T cell receptor beta chains were all read from a single sample in a study of blood T cell repertoires in COVID-19. Repertoires were generated with immunoSEQ multiplex PCR, while TCRdb's copy carries only in-frame clones and drops some. The sample consists of about 250,000 clones, 80% to 90% of them appearing once. Material: PBMCs or T cells enriched from blood (not recorded which). These receptors originate from a woman aged 18-29 years who had recovered from COVID-19.

CDR3 nucleotide sequence: TGTGCCAGCTCACTGGGGACTAGCAACGGGGATGAGCAGTTCTTC. Protein: CASSLGTSNGDEQFF. The gene calls are TRBV18 and TRBJ2-1, with 9 bases identical to TRBD2. This CDR3 spans 15 amino acids. Per germline, CDR1 KGHSH and CDR2 LQKENI. The V gene end was trimmed by 4 bases and the J gene end by 8 bases; junction bases not matched to a gene: 9.

The chain has TRBV5-1 and TRBJ2-5, with no clear D. The ends were cut back, 0 bases at V and 5 bases at J, with 14 bases in the middle. This CDR3 has 15 amino acids. CDR1 is SGHRS, CDR2 YFSETQ, per germline. The CDR3 here is CASSLVGSQGETQYF. Written as DNA, the CDR3 is TGCGCCAGCAGCTTGGTGGGCAGTCAAGGCGAGACCCAGTACTTC. The whole variable domain, remainder taken from reference TRBV5-1 and TRBJ2-5, is KAGVTQTPRYLIKTRGQQVTLSCSPISGHRSVSWYQQTPGQGLQFLFEYFSETQRNKGNFPGRFSGRQFSNSRSEMNVSTLELGDSALYLCASSLVGSQGETQYFGPGTRLLVL.

This clone occurred once. The rearrangement links TRBV27 to TRBJ1-2; weak D call: TRBD1 (5 bases). V was pared by 8 bases and J by 6 bases, with 16 bases between. This CDR3 is 13 amino acids long. Germline V lookup: CDR1 MNHEY, CDR2 SMNVEV (reference sequence). CDR3 residues: CASRSTRGDGYTF. DNA for the CDR3: TGTGCCAGCCGGTCAACTCGGGGGGATGGCTACACCTTC.

The chain is built from TRBV12-3 or TRBV12-4 and TRBJ1-1; D is uncertain. The CDR3 loop spans 13 amino acids. Trimming shortened V by 8 bases and J by 4 bases, and 14 bases separated the two germline ends. CDR3 protein: CASDAREATEAFF. Written as DNA, the CDR3 is TGTGCCAGCGACGCTAGGGAGGCCACTGAAGCTTTCTTT.

The chain joins TRBV4-1 to TRBJ1-5; tentative D call: TRBD1 (6 bases). The CDR3 is 15 residues long. The V gene lost 6 bases and the J gene lost 4 bases, with 16 bases spanning the gap. Germline lookup yields CDR1 MGHRA and CDR2 YSYEKL. The CDR3 protein is CASSSEGVSNQPQHF. The DNA of the CDR3 is TGCGCCAGCAGTTCCGAGGGGGTTTCGAATCAGCCCCAGCATTTT.

This clone has a handful of counts. CDR3 in DNA: TGTGCCAGCAGTGAATCTCGGGGGATAGGAAGGGAAAAACTGTTTTTT. Translated, it gives CASSESRGIGREKLFF. This rearrangement joins TRBV25-1 to TRBJ1-4; D is possibly TRBD1 (5 bases). Germline CDR1 and CDR2: MGHDK and SYGVNS. V lost 1 base to trimming and J lost 8 bases, with 17 bases between them. The CDR3 runs to 16 residues.

This chain joins TRBV5-1 and TRBJ2-1; 8 bases are shared with TRBD2. Germline loops: CDR1 SGHRS, CDR2 YFSETQ. The V and J ends lost 4 bases and 4 bases, in that order; junction bases with no gene match: 10. The CDR3 extends over 16 amino acids. CDR3 sequence reads: CASSPGGTSGYNEQFF. CDR3 nucleotides: TGCGCCAGCAGCCCCGGCGGAACTAGCGGATACAATGAGCAGTTCTTC.